This T cell receptor beta chain emerged from a study of regulatory T cells in long-lasting Graves disease. Time point defined: newly diagnosed GD, antithyroid drugs for less than 3 months. After RNA was extracted from PBMCs, the TCR library was made from it. Germline V gene sequence: CDR1 MNHEY, CDR2 SMNVEV (reference sequence). Trimming removed 4 bases from V and 0 bases from J, with 12 bases in between. The CDR3 runs 16 residues. This clonotype appeared many times. For TCR beta, libraries came from iRepertoire HTBI primers and Arm-PCR of CDR3 regions. TCRdb processed the multiplex PCR reads anew with MiXCR; each CDR3 protein has one entry. The table includes 500,000 or so distinct CDR3 sequences, 15% to 20% detected once. The sample also formed part of further work on T cells in Graves' hyperthyroidism and ophthalmopathy.

The sample was peripheral blood mononuclear cells (PBMCs), taken at new diagnosis, from a patient treated with antithyroid drugs. The gene calls are TRBV27 and TRBJ1-4; D is uncertain. The clonotype was recovered from a man aged 35 to 55 with Graves disease. The CDR3 DNA follows: TGTGCCAGCAGTTCTCGAGGAACCTCAACTAATGAAAAACTGTTTTTT. Translation: CASSSRGTSTNEKLFF.